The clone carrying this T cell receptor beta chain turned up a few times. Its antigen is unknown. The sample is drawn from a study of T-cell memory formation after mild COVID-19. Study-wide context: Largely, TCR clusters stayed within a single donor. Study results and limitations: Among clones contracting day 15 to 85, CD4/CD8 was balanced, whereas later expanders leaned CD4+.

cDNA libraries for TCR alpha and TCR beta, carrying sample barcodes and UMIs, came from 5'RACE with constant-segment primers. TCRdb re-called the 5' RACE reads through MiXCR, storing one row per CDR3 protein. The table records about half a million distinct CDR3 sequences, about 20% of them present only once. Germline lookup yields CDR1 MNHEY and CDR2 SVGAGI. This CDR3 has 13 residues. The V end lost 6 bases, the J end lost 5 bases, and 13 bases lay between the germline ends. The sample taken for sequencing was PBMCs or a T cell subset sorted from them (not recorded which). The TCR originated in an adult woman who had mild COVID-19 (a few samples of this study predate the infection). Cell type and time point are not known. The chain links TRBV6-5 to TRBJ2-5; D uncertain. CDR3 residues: CASRRTPGETQYF. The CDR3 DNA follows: TGTGCCAGCAGACGGACCCCGGGCGAGACCCAGTACTTC.